One sample yielded the 5 T cell receptor beta chains listed below, sequenced in a study of T-cell reconstitution after alpha-beta-depleted transplantation in children. A TCRbeta library incorporating unique molecular identifiers was prepared. TCRdb ran MiXCR on the PCR reads and lists one entry per CDR3 protein. The sample has 250,000 to 400,000 distinct CDR3 sequences, approximately 23% seen once. The specimen comprised PBMCs, mostly from graft donor cells, sampled 180 days after TCRalphabeta/CD19-depleted stem cell transplant. These receptors all come from a male patient aged 5 to 17 who had a stem cell transplant for acute lymphoblastic leukemia, so the T cells may come from the graft donor.

V and J are TRBV15 and TRBJ1-1; D is possibly TRBD1 (6 bases). The CDR3 runs to 14 residues. Trimming removed 5 bases at V and 8 bases at J, with 18 bases between. Germline-derived CDR1 and CDR2 are LNHNV and YYDKDF (reference sequence). CDR3 amino acids: CATSPLRSRGEAFF. The CDR3 nucleotides read TGTGCCACCAGCCCCCTCCGTTCGAGGGGGGAAGCTTTCTTT.

The chain has TRBV9 and TRBJ2-3; 7 nucleotides align to TRBD2. CDR1 is SGDLS and CDR2 is YYNGEE in the germline V gene. With V trimmed by 2 bases and J by 3 bases, 3 bases remained unmatched. This CDR3 is 14 amino acids long. CDR3: CASSVISGTDTQYF. The CDR3 coding sequence is TGTGCCAGCAGCGTTATTAGCGGGACAGATACGCAGTATTTT.

The chain combines TRBV9 with TRBJ1-2; 10 bases are shared with TRBD1. The CDR3 loop spans 16 amino acids. V was clipped by 4 bases and J by 4 bases; unmatched bases: 10. CDR1 SGDLS and CDR2 YYNGEE come from the germline V gene. The CDR3 nucleotides are TGTGCCAGCAGCACACGACAGGGGGCGCTTCTCTATGGCTACACCTTC. Translation: CASSTRQGALLYGYTF. Complete variable domain (other parts from reference TRBV9 and TRBJ1-2): DSGVTQTPKHLITATGQRVTLRCSPRSGDLSVYWYQQSLDQGLQFLIQYYNGEERAKGNILERFSAQQFPDLHSELNLSSLELGDSALYFCASSTRQGALLYGYTFGSGTRLTVV.

Concerning this clonotype itself: One junction end does not reproduce the germline sequence, and a read error may be involved. The V call is TRBV24-1, the J call TRBJ2-2; no reliable D call. Germline CDR1 KGHDR, CDR2 SFDVKD. The CDR3 sequence is 13 residues long. This CDR3 reads CATSYLRTGELFF. For the CDR3, the DNA is TGTGCCACCAGTTATTTGCGAACCGGGGAGCTGTTTTTT.

V gene TRBV9 combines with J gene TRBJ2-1; D tentatively fits TRBD1 or TRBD2 (5 bases each). The V and J ends lost 4 bases and 8 bases respectively, with 25 bases between them. The CDR3 has 17 amino acids. The V gene's germline CDR1 is SGDLS and CDR2 YYNGEE. CDR3 in amino acids: CASSHLLIGTSRDEQFF. The CDR3 DNA reads as TGTGCCAGCAGCCATTTGCTCATAGGGACCTCGAGGGATGAGCAGTTCTTC.